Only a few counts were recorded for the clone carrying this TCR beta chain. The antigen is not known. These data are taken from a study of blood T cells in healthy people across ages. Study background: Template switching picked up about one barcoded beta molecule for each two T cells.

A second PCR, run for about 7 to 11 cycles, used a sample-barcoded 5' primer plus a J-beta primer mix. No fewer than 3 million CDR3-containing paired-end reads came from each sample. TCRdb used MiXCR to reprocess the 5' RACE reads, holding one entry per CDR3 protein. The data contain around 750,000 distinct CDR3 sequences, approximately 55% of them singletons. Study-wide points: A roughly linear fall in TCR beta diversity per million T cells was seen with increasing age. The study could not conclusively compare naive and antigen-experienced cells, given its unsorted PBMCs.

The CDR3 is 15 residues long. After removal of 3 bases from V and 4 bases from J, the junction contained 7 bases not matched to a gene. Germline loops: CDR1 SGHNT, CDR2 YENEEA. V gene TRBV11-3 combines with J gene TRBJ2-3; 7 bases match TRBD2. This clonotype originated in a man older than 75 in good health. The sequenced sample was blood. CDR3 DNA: TGTGCCAGCAGCTTTGCGACTAGCACCGCAGATACGCAGTATTTT. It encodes CASSFATSTADTQYF.